The next 29 T cell receptor beta chains were all read from a single sample in a study of early T cells in non-severe SARS-CoV-2 infection. One entry per CDR3 protein, called by TCRdb with MiXCR from the 5' RACE reads. Altogether roughly 26,000 distinct CDR3 sequences are present, 4% to 6% being singletons, with the ten largest covering 4%. Sequenced: whole blood. The receptors derive from an adult who was a healthcare worker with PCR-confirmed SARS-CoV-2 infection or an uninfected control (not recorded which).

This clonotype appeared many times. This rearrangement joins TRBV10-3 to TRBJ2-1; 11 nucleotides line up with TRBD2. The CDR3 runs to 15 residues. The V gene end was trimmed by 11 bases and the J gene end by 7 bases; junction bases not matched to a gene: 13. Germline lookup yields CDR1 ENHRY and CDR2 SYGVKD. The DNA of the CDR3 is TGTGCCGCCGCCGAATTAGCGGGGGGGTTAAATGAGCAGTTCTTC. It translates to CAAAELAGGLNEQFF.

This clonotype is deemed medium-sized (0.01 to 0.1%). The chain links TRBV12-3 or TRBV12-4 to TRBJ2-3; 10 bases agree with TRBD2. Germline trimming cut 6 bases from V and 5 bases from J; bases unmatched to any gene: 5. The CDR3 loop spans 14 amino acids. CDR3 sequence reads: CASSRSGGEDTQYF. As DNA, the CDR3 is TGTGCCAGCAGCCGGAGCGGGGGGGAAGATACGCAGTATTTT.

This clonotype was picked up many times. The chain carries TRBV2 and TRBJ1-6; maybe TRBD1 (5 bases). CDR3 length: 14 residues. The germline V gene encodes CDR1 SNHLY and CDR2 FYNNEI. V was trimmed by 7 bases and J by 3 bases, leaving 10 bases between them. The CDR3 loop is CASTGPVYNSPLHF. CDR3 nucleotide sequence: TGTGCCAGCACGGGGCCTGTCTATAATTCACCCCTCCACTTT.

This clonotype was counted between two and nine times. The rearrangement joins TRBV11-2 to TRBJ1-4; 8 bases map to TRBD1. Germline V gene data show CDR1 as SGHAT and CDR2 as FQNNGV. The CDR3 is made up of 15 amino acids. Trimming took 5 bases from V and 3 from J; bases not matched to a gene: 5. The CDR3 DNA reads as TGTGCCAGCAGCGTCCAGGGGGCAGCTAATGAAAAACTGTTTTTT. It yields the protein CASSVQGAANEKLFF.

This clonotype was counted ten times or more. This chain uses TRBV7-2 with TRBJ1-2; D unclear. CDR3 length: 15 residues. Germline CDR1 SGHTA, CDR2 FQGNSA. The V gene lost 2 bases and the J gene lost 5 bases, with 15 bases spanning the gap. The CDR3 loop is CASSLMASVGYGYTF. CDR3 bases: TGTGCCAGCAGCTTAATGGCGTCGGTAGGATATGGCTACACCTTC.

In this sample, this clonotype turned up once. The chain combines TRBV9 with TRBJ2-5; TRBD2 might be the D (5 bases). Germline CDR1 SGDLS, CDR2 YYNGEE. The CDR3 spans 16 residues. V lost 0 bases and J lost 5, with 17 bases in between. The CDR3 coding sequence is TGTGCCAGCAGCGTAGGGCCCGGAACCACGGGGGAGACCCAGTACTTC. Protein product: CASSVGPGTTGETQYF.

This clonotype has ten or more counts. The CDR3 nucleotides are TGTGCCAGCAGCTTGAACGGGGGGTCCTACAATGAGCAGTTCTTC. It is translated as CASSLNGGSYNEQFF. V usage is TRBV5-4 and J usage is TRBJ2-1; 7 positions match TRBD2. The V gene end was trimmed by 1 base and the J gene end by 1 base; junction bases not matched to a gene: 2. The CDR3 consists of 15 residues. CDR1 is SGHNT, CDR2 YYREEE, per germline (reference sequence).

This clonotype was observed many times. The chain combines TRBV12-3 or TRBV12-4 with TRBJ2-7; D ambiguous. CDR3 length equals 13 residues. Trimming left V 3 bases short and J 3 bases short, with 9 bases between. CDR3: CASSFGQYYEQYF. The CDR3 DNA sequence: TGTGCCAGCAGTTTTGGGCAGTACTACGAGCAGTACTTC.

This clonotype has more than one count but fewer than ten. The gene calls are TRBV12-5 and TRBJ1-2; D call uncertain. CDR3 length equals 11 residues. The germline gives CDR1 LGHNT, CDR2 FRNRAP. Deletions cut 0 bases from V and 8 bases from J, with 4 bases between. CDR3 in amino acids: CASGLVAGYTF. The CDR3 DNA is TGTGCTAGTGGTTTGGTTGCAGGCTACACCTTC.

There are a few counts of this clonotype. The chain has TRBV7-3 and TRBJ2-4; possible D gene TRBD1, 6 bases. CDR1 SGHTA and CDR2 FQGTGA come from the germline V gene. The length of the CDR3 is 13 residues. Trimming removed 5 bases at V and 5 bases at J, with 10 bases between. The chain's CDR3 is CASSVGTQNIQYF. The DNA of the CDR3 is TGTGCCAGCAGCGTAGGGACACAAAACATTCAGTACTTC.

This clonotype has ten or more counts. One end of the junction does not line up with germline, which may come from a read error. The chain is built from TRBV7-7 and TRBJ1-1; 8 bases align to TRBD1. Germline CDR1 and CDR2: SSHAT and FNYEAQ (reference sequence). This CDR3 comprises 13 residues. In DNA, the CDR3 is TGTGCTAGCAGCTCCGACAGGGGCACTGAAGCTTTCTTT. It translates to CASSSDRGTEAFF.

This clonotype was seen more than once but under ten times. The chain employs TRBV7-9 and TRBJ1-3, with a tentative D call TRBD1 (5 bases). CDR1 is SEHNR and CDR2 is FQNEAQ in the germline V gene (reference sequence). Trimming stripped 4 bases from V and 0 bases from J, with 7 bases between. The CDR3 contains 14 residues. The CDR3 nucleotides are TGTGCCAGCAGCTATGGGGGCTCTGGAAACACCATATATTTT. Translation gives CASSYGGSGNTIYF.

The chain combines TRBV7-9 with TRBJ2-3, with D possibly being TRBD1 (7 bases). Germline values: CDR1 SEHNR, CDR2 FQNEAQ (reference sequence). CDR3 length: 15 residues. Trimming took 5 bases from V and 3 from J, leaving 15 bases between them. The CDR3 sequence: CASSAGQLDTDTQYF. In nucleotides, the CDR3 is TGTGCCAGCAGCGCGGGACAGCTTGATACAGATACGCAGTATTTT.

The rearrangement uses TRBV5-1 and TRBJ2-3, with a possible D match to TRBD2 (6 bases). The CDR3 contains 15 residues. From germline, CDR1 is SGHRS and CDR2 YFSETQ. V was pared by 4 bases and J by 7 bases, with 19 bases between. The CDR3 sequence: CASSTGTDRYNTQYF. The DNA for the CDR3 is TGCGCCAGCAGCACCGGGACTGATAGATATAATACGCAGTATTTT. The full variable domain, its missing parts supplied by reference TRBV5-1 and TRBJ2-3, is KAGVTQTPRYLIKTRGQQVTLSCSPISGHRSVSWYQQTPGQGLQFLFEYFSETQRNKGNFPGRFSGRQFSNSRSEMNVSTLELGDSALYLCASSTGTDRYNTQYFGPGTRLTVL.

Here the CDR3 DNA reads TGTGCCAGCAGTTACTCGAGGGGGGTCAGTGGTCAGCCCCAGCATTTT. This encodes CASSYSRGVSGQPQHF. The chain carries TRBV6-2 or TRBV6-3 and TRBJ1-5; D perhaps matches TRBD1 (6 bases). V lost 0 bases, J lost 6 bases, and 15 bases lay in between. Germline CDR1 and CDR2: MNHEY and SVGEGT. CDR3 length: 16 amino acids.

There are a few counts of this clonotype. The CDR3, as DNA: TGTGCCAGCAGCTTATATCAGGGTAATTCACCCCTCCACTTT. It yields the protein CASSLYQGNSPLHF. The rearrangement uses TRBV7-2 and TRBJ1-6, with TRBD1 as a possible D gene (5 bases). CDR1 and CDR2 (germline): SGHTA, FQGNSA. V lost 2 bases, J lost 6 bases, and 8 bases lay in between. This CDR3 contains 14 residues.

This clonotype was picked up a small number of times. This chain links TRBV6-1 with TRBJ2-3; D gene unclear. The germline V and J ends were trimmed by 6 bases and 0 bases, with 10 bases remaining between them. Germline V gives CDR1 MNHNS, CDR2 SASEGT. The CDR3 has 14 amino acids. The chain's CDR3 is CASSPVSSTDTQYF. The CDR3 DNA sequence: TGTGCCAGCAGCCCTGTATCTAGCACAGATACGCAGTATTTT.

The chain employs TRBV6-5 and TRBJ1-6; 7 positions agree with TRBD1. The V gene's germline CDR1 is MNHEY and CDR2 SVGAGI. The CDR3 covers 17 residues. V shed 6 bases and J 0 bases; nucleotides not matched to a gene: 8. This chain's CDR3 is CASRVGQASSYNSPLHF. In DNA, the CDR3 is TGTGCCAGCAGGGTTGGACAGGCTAGCTCCTATAATTCACCCCTCCACTTT.

This clonotype has more than one count but fewer than ten. CDR3 amino acids: CSVETGQIYNEQFF. The CDR3 region has the DNA TGCAGCGTAGAAACGGGACAGATTTACAATGAGCAGTTCTTC. The chain employs TRBV29-1 and TRBJ2-1; 7 bases agree with TRBD1. Trimming took 6 bases from V and 4 from J; bases not matched to a gene: 9. This CDR3 spans 14 amino acids. Germline loops: CDR1 SQVTM, CDR2 ANQGSEA.

The chain carries TRBV11-3 and TRBJ2-2; TRBD1 might be the D (5 bases). Germline CDR1 and CDR2: SGHNT and YENEEA. This CDR3 contains 19 residues. Trimming took off 2 bases at V and 1 base at J, with 20 bases between the two ends. CDR3 sequence (DNA): TGTGCCAGCAGCTTAAGTTGGGCAGGGCGAACCGAGAACACCGGGGAGCTGTTTTTT. This codes for CASSLSWAGRTENTGELFF.

There are many counts of this clonotype. The chain combines TRBV15 with TRBJ2-2; D may be TRBD1 (6 bases). Trimming removed 0 bases from V and 5 bases from J, with 10 bases in between. Per germline, CDR1 LNHNV and CDR2 YYDKDF (reference sequence). This CDR3 has 15 residues. Here the CDR3 reads CATSREGAETGELFF. The CDR3 nucleotides read TGTGCCACCAGCAGAGAGGGGGCAGAGACCGGGGAGCTGTTTTTT.

This clonotype was counted ten times or more. The V call is TRBV19, the J call TRBJ1-5, with 9 bases lining up with TRBD1. V lost 5 bases and J lost 3; bases outside the gene matches: 8. This CDR3 contains 16 residues. CDR1 and CDR2 (germline): LNHDA, SQIVND (reference sequence). CDR3 loop: CASSGLDRGNNQPQHF. The CDR3 DNA reads TGTGCCAGTAGTGGCTTGGACAGGGGTAACAATCAGCCCCAGCATTTT.

This clonotype was recorded at least ten times. This chain links TRBV7-2 with TRBJ2-7, with 11 bases matching TRBD2. V lost 5 bases to trimming and J lost 2 bases; unmatched junction nucleotides: 8. The CDR3 is made up of 16 amino acids. Germline CDR1 reads SGHTA; CDR2 reads FQGNSA. Written as DNA, the CDR3 is TGTGCCAGCAGCGCCAGACTAGCGGGGCCGCCCTACGAGCAGTACTTC. It yields the protein CASSARLAGPPYEQYF.

This clonotype has just a few counts. The chain carries TRBV20-1 and TRBJ2-5; 8 bases fit TRBD1. The J segment lost 4 bases and the V segment lost 0 bases, leaving 10 bases of the junction unmatched. The CDR3 length is 16 residues. Germline V lookup: CDR1 DFQATT, CDR2 SNEGSKA (reference sequence). This chain's CDR3 is CSARDRPGTGGETQYF. DNA of the CDR3: TGCAGTGCTAGAGATCGGCCGGGGACAGGCGGAGAGACCCAGTACTTC.

This clonotype has a count of ten or more. V gene TRBV2 combines with J gene TRBJ1-6; D gene uncertain. The CDR3 runs to 14 residues. Trimming removed 2 bases at V and 4 bases at J, with 6 bases between. Per the germline V gene, CDR1 is SNHLY and CDR2 is FYNNEI. This CDR3 is CASSERRYNSPLHF. The CDR3 nucleotides are TGTGCCAGCAGTGAAAGACGGTATAATTCACCCCTCCACTTT.

This clonotype was seen repeatedly, ten times or more. The CDR3: CASNIGSHSNQPQHF. The CDR3, as DNA: TGTGCCAGCAACATCGGGTCACATAGCAATCAGCCCCAGCATTTT. The chain recombines TRBV6-1 with TRBJ1-5; D gene ambiguous. This CDR3 contains 15 residues. Per germline, CDR1 MNHNS and CDR2 SASEGT. Deletions cut 7 bases from V and 0 bases from J, with 13 bases between.

This clonotype came up many times. This chain uses TRBV6-5 with TRBJ2-5, with D perhaps TRBD1 or TRBD2 (5 bases each). Germline assignment: CDR1 MNHEY and CDR2 SVGAGI. V was shortened by 6 bases and J by 5 bases, with 19 bases between the two germline ends. CDR3 length equals 15 residues. CDR3 sequence (DNA): TGTGCCAGCAGCCACCCAGGGACGGGTGGGGAGACCCAGTACTTC. Amino acid sequence: CASSHPGTGGETQYF.

This clonotype was recorded many times. The chain has TRBV5-6 and TRBJ2-5, with no clear D. Trimming stripped 0 bases from V and 5 bases from J, with 11 bases between. Germline V CDR1 and CDR2: SGHDT, YYEEEE. The CDR3 is made up of 14 amino acids. CDR3 amino acids: CASSLVDLRETQYF. CDR3 bases: TGTGCCAGCAGCTTGGTTGACCTTAGGGAGACCCAGTACTTC.

Ten or more counts support this clonotype. The chain couples TRBV10-3 to TRBJ2-1; 9 positions match TRBD2. This CDR3 is 18 amino acids long. CDR1 and CDR2 (germline): ENHRY, SYGVKD. The junction had 9 bases not matched to a gene; V was cut back by 3 bases and J by 0 bases. CDR3 loop: CAISDVWRGGRSYNEQFF. The CDR3 region has the DNA TGTGCCATCAGTGACGTGTGGCGGGGGGGCCGCTCCTACAATGAGCAGTTCTTC.